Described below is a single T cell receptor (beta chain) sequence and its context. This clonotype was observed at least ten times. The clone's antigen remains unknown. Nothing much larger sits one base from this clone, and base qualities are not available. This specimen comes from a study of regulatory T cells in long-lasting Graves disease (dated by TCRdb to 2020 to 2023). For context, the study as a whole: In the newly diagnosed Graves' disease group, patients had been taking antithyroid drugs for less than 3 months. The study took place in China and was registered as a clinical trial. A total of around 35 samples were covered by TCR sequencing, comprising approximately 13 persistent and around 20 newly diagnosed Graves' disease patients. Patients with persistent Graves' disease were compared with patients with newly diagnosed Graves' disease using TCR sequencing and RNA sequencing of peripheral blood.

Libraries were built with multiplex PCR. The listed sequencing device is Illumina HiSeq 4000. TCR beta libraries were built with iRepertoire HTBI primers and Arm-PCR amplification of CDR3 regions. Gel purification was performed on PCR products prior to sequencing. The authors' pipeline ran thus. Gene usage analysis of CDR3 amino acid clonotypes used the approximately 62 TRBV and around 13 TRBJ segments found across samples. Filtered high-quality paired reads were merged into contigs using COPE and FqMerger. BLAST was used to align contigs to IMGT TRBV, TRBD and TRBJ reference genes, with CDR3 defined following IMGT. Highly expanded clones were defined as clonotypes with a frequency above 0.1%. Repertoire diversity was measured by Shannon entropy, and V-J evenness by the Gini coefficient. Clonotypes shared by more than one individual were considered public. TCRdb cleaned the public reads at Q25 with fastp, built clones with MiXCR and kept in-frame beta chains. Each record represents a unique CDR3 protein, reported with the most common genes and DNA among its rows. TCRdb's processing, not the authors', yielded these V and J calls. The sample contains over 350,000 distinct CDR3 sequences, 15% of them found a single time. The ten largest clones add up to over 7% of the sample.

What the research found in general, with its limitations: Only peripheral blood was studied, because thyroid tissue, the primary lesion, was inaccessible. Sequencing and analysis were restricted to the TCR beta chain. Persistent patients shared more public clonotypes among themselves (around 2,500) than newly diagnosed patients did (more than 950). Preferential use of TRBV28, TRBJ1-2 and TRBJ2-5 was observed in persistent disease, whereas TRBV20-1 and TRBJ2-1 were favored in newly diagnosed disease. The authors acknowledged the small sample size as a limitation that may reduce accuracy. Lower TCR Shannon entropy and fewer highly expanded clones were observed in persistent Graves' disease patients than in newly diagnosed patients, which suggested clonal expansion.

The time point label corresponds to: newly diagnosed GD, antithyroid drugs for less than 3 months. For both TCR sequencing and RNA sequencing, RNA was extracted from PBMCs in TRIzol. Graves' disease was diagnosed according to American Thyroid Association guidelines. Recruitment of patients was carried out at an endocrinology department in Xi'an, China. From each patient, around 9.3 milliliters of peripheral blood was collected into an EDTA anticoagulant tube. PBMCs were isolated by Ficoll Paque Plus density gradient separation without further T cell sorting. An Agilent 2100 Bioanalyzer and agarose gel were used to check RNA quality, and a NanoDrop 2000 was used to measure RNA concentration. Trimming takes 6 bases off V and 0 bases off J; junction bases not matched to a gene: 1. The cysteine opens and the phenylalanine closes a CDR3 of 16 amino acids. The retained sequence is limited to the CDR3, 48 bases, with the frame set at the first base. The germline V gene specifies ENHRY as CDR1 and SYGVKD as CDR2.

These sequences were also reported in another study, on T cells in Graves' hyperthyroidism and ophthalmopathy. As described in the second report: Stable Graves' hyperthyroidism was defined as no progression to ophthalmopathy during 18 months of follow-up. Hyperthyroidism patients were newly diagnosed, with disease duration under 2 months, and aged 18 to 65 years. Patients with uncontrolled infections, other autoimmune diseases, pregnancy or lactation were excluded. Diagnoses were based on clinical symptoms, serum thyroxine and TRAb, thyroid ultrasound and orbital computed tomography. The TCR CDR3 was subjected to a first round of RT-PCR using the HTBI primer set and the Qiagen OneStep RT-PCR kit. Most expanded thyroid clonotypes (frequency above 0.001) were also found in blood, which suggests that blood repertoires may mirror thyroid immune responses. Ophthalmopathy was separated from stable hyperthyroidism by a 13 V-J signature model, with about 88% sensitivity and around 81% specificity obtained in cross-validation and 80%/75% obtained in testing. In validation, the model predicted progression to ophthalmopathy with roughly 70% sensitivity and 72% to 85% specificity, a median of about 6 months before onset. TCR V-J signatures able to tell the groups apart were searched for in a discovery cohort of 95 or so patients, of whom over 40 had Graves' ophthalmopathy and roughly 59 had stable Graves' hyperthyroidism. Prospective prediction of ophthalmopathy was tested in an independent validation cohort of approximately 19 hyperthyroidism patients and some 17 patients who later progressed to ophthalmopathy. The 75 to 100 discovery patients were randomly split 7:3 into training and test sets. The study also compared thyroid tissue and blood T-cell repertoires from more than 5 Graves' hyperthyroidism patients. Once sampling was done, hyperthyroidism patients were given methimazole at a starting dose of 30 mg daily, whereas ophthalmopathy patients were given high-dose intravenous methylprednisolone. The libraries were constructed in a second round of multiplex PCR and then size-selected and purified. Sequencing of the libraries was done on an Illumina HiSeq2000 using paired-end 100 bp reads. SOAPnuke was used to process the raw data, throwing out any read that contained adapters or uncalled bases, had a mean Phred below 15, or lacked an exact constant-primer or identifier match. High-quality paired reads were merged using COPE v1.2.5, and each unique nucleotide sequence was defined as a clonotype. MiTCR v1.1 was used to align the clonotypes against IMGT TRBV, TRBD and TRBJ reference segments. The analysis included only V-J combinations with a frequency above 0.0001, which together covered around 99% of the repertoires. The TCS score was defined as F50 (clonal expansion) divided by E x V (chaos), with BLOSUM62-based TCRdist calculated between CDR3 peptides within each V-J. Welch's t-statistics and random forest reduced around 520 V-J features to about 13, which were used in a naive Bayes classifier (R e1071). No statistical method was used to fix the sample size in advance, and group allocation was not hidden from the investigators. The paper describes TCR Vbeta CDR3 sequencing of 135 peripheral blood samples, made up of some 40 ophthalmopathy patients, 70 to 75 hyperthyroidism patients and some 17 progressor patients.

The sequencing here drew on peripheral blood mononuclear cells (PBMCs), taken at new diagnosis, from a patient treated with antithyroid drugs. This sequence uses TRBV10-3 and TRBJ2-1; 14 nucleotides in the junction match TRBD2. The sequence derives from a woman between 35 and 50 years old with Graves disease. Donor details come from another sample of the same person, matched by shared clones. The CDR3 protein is CAIRGTSGSSYNEQFF. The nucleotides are TGTGCCATCAGGGGGACTAGCGGGAGCTCCTACAATGAGCAGTTCTTC.